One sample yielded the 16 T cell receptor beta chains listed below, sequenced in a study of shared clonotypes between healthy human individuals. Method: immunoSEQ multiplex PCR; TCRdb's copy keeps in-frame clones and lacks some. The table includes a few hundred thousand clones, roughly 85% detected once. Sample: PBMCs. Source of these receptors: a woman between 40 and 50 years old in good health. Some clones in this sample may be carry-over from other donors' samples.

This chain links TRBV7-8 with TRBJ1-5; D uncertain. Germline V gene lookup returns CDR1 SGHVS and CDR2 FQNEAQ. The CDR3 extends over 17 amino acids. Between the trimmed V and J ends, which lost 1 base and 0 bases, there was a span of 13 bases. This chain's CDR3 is CASSLGRGLSSNQPQHF. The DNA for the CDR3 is TGTGCCAGCAGCTTAGGGCGTGGTCTGAGTAGCAATCAGCCCCAGCATTTT.

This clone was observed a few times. In DNA form, the CDR3 reads TGCGCCAGCAGCCGCGGCGGGAGTCACGCAGATACGCAGTATTTT. It encodes CASSRGGSHADTQYF. The chain links TRBV5-1 to TRBJ2-3; 7 bases are shared with TRBD2. V was clipped by 4 bases and J by 4 bases; unmatched bases: 9. This CDR3 contains 15 residues. Germline V gene sequence: CDR1 SGHRS, CDR2 YFSETQ. The complete variable domain, with remaining parts taken from reference TRBV5-1 and TRBJ2-3, reads KAGVTQTPRYLIKTRGQQVTLSCSPISGHRSVSWYQQTPGQGLQFLFEYFSETQRNKGNFPGRFSGRQFSNSRSEMNVSTLELGDSALYLCASSRGGSHADTQYFGPGTRLTVL.

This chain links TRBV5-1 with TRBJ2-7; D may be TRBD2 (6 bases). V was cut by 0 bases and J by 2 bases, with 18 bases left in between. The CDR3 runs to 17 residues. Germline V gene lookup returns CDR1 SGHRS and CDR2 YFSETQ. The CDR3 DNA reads TGCGCCAGCAGCTTGGGCGGAGGAGGGCATTACCCCTACGAGCAGTACTTC. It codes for CASSLGGGGHYPYEQYF.

Here the CDR3 reads CASSLRLDRGMDTEAFF. The CDR3 DNA follows: TGTGCCAGCTCACTTAGGCTGGACAGGGGAATGGACACTGAAGCTTTCTTT. The chain uses TRBV18 and TRBJ1-1; 9 nucleotides agree with TRBD1. CDR1 and CDR2 (germline): KGHSH, LQKENI. J lost 3 bases, V lost 4 bases, and 12 bases had no gene match. CDR3 length equals 17 residues.

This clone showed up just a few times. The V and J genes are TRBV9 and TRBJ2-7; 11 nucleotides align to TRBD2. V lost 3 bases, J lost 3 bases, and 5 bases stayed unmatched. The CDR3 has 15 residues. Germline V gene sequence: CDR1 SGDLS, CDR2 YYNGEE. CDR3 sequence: CASSAGLAGLYEQYF. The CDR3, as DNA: TGTGCCAGCAGCGCTGGACTAGCGGGCCTCTACGAGCAGTACTTC.

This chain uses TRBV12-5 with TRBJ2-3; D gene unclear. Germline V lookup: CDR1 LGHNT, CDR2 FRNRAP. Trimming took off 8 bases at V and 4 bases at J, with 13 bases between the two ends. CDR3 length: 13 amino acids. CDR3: CASRASGADTQYF. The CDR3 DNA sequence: TGTGCTAGTCGGGCGTCAGGAGCAGATACGCAGTATTTT.

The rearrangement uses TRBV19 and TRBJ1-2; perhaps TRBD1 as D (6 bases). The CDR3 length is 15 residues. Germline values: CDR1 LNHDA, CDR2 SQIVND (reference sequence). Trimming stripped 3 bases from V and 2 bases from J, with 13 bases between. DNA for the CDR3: TGTGCCAGTAGTATTACCGGGACACTCAACTATGGCTACACCTTC. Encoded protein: CASSITGTLNYGYTF.

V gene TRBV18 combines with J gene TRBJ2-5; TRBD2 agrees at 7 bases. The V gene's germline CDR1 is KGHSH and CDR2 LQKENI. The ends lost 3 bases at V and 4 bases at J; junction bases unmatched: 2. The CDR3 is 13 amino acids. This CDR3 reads CASSPGGTETQYF. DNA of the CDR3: TGTGCCAGCTCACCGGGAGGGACAGAGACCCAGTACTTC.

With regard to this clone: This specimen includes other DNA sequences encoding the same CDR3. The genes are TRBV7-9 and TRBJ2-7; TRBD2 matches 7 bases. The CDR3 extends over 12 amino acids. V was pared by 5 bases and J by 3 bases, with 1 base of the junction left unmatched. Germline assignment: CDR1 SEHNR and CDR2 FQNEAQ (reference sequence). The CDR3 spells CASSRGDYEQYF. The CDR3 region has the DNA TGTGCCAGCAGCCGGGGGGACTACGAGCAGTACTTC.

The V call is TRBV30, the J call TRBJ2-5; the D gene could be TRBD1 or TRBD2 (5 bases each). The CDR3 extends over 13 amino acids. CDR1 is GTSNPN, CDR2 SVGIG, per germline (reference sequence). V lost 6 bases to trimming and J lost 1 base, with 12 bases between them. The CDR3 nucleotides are TGTGCCTGTCCGGGACCCGCCCAAGAGACCCAGTACTTC. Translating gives CACPGPAQETQYF.

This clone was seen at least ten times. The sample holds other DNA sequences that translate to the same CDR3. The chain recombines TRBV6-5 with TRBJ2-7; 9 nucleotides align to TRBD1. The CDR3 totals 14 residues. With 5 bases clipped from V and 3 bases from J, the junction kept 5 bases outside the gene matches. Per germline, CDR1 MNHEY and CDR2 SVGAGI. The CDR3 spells CASSPTGGLYEQYF. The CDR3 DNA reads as TGTGCCAGCAGTCCGACAGGGGGGCTCTACGAGCAGTACTTC.

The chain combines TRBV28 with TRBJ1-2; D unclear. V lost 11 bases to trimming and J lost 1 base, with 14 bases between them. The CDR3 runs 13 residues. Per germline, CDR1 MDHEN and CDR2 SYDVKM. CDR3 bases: TGTGCCGCACGGGCGCAGATTAACTATGGCTACACCTTC. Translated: CAARAQINYGYTF.

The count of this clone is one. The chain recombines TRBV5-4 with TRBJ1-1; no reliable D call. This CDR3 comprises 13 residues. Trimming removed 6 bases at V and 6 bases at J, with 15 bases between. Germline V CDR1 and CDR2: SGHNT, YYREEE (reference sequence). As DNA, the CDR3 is TGTGCCAGCACCTCGGTGTTGGAGGCTGAAGCTTTCTTT. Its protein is CASTSVLEAEAFF.

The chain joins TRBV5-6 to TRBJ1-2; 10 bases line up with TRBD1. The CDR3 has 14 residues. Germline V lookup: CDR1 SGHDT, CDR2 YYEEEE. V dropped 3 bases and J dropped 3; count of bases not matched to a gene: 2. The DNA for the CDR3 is TGTGCCAGCAGCTGGGACAGGGGCGACTATGGCTACACCTTC. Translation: CASSWDRGDYGYTF.

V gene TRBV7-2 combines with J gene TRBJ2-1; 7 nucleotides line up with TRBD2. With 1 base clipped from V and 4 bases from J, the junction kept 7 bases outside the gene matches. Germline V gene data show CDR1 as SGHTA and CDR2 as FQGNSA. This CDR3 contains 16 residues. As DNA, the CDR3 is TGTGCCAGCAGCTTAGTGAGACTAGCAGTATACAATGAGCAGTTCTTC. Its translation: CASSLVRLAVYNEQFF.

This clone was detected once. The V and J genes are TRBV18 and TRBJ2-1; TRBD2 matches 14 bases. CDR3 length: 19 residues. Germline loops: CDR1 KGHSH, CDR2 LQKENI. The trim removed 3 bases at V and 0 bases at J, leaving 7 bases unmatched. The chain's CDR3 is CASSPPGLAGAGSYNEQFF. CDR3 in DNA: TGTGCCAGCTCACCTCCGGGACTAGCGGGAGCGGGCTCCTACAATGAGCAGTTCTTC.